Listed here is a single TCR beta chain. Its specific antigen is unknown. The sample holds no much larger clone one base away, and base qualities are not on file. Compared with germline, V lacks 5 bases and J lacks 0 bases; bases without a gene match: 9. CDR1 is given as MDHEN and CDR2 as SYDVKM, both from the germline V gene. Inclusive of the bounding cysteine and phenylalanine, the CDR3 is 16 residues long. Only CDR3 DNA is held: 48 bases, read in frame from base 1. Library method: PCR. The sample was run on an Illumina iSeq 100. The authors' analysis ran thus. Non-productive sequences were removed, and CDR3s that did not start with C, did not end with F or W, or were shorter than 7 amino acids were discarded. CDR3 homology was assessed with Levenshtein distances (stringdist) and unrooted phylogenetic trees (ape) in R version 3.6.1. Using fastp trimming at Q25 and MiXCR clonotype assembly, TCRdb reanalyzed the public sequencing data and kept in-frame beta chains. For every CDR3 protein sequence, its rows merge into one entry that carries the most common genes and DNA. The V and J calls here are based on TCRdb, not the publication. The sample records about 20,000 distinct CDR3 sequences, roughly 53% of which are singletons. The top ten clonotypes cover 1.1% of the sample.

The convalescent patients' positive SARS-CoV-2 PCR tests fell between March and December 2020, which was before the Alpha, Beta and Delta variants emerged in the United States. PBMCs were separated from whole blood using Ficoll-Paque Plus gradient centrifugation and then either used fresh or cryopreserved at -140C. This entry is derived from a study of vaccination and CD4 T cells after COVID-19 (dated 2022 in TCRdb). A note on the overall study: Every convalescent patient had a positive nasal swab PCR test for SARS-CoV-2, with mild disease in nine or ten patients and severe disease in one. The spike-specific CD4+ TCR repertoire was compared before and after mRNA vaccination in 10 to 11 COVID-19 convalescent patients and a few infection-naive healthy vaccine recipients. The time from the second vaccine dose to post-vaccine blood sampling had a median of around 72 days and ranged from about 12 to 250 days. Participants received two doses of either the Pfizer-BioNTech BNT162b2 vaccine (n=8) or the Moderna mRNA-1273 vaccine (n=2). Six males and four females were included in the convalescent cohort, with two Hispanic individuals, seven Caucasians, two Asians and one multiracial person represented. Post-COVID blood samples from convalescent patients were collected a median of around 100 days after diagnosis, with a range of 35 to 161 days.

The paper's findings and limits, for the study overall: Although the median number of SARS-CoV-2-reactive clonotypes went up from some 23 after infection to 38 after vaccination, the increase was not significant. The number of convalescent patients in the study was relatively small, and the study did not examine early timepoints following natural infection. Among the post-vaccine SARS-CoV-2-reactive clones in convalescent patients, a median around 85% showed up only after vaccination, which suggests vaccine-specific priming. Of the vaccine-specific clones found in convalescent patients, nearly all (304 of 307) were mono-reactive for SARS-CoV-2 spike instead of being cross-reactive with common cold coronaviruses.

The receptor comes from a human donor who had recovered from COVID-19. The sample was CD4+ T cells from blood, taken before SARS-CoV-2 vaccination. The receptor chain draws on TRBV28 and TRBJ2-7; 8 junctional bases match TRBD1. The sequence in DNA is TGTGCCAGCAGTGGTCGGGGGACAGGTTACTCCTACGAGCAGTACTTC. Its amino acids are CASSGRGTGYSYEQYF.